Reported below is one T cell receptor beta chain. The antigen it binds to is not known. No base qualities exist here, and no much larger clone lies one base off it. The data originate from a study of circulating and synovial CD4+ cells in juvenile arthritis (TCRdb year 2014). For the wider study: Within each patient, the TCRbeta CDR3 repertoires of synovial CD4 T cells, bulk blood CD4 T cells and circulating HLA-DR+ CD4 T cells were compared. Repertoire sequencing was performed with the aim of confirming enrichment of synovial clonotypes in a circulating synovial-like CD4 T cell subset. Overall study results and their limits: Overlap with synovium increased with sequencing depth, so measured shared-clonotype fractions likely underestimated the full repertoire overlap. The difference between circulating pathogenic-like lymphocytes and bulk blood T cells was not detected by traditional Vbeta family usage analysis. Circulating pathogenic-like lymphocytes were found to cluster with synovial T cells, and a substantially higher fraction of CDR3 sequences was shared with synovium by circulating pathogenic-like lymphocytes than by bulk blood. Compared with bulk blood CD4 repertoires, both the synovial and the circulating pathogenic-like lymphocyte repertoires were less diverse, and some CPL samples were as oligoclonal as synovium. Because T cell genome counts in CPL samples and bulk blood CD4 samples differed by at least an order of magnitude, sample-size effects were addressed.

The library was produced with the immunoSEQ multiplex PCR assay. An external provider performed TCRbeta CDR3 sequencing as a commercial service. The original pipeline was this. The analyses used productive nucleotide sequences together with amino acid sequences obtained by in silico translation. Diversity was measured as Renyi entropy over a range of alpha values, and the median of 200 repeated subsamples was taken to equalise sample size. Pairwise repertoire distance was calculated as one minus the Chao-modified Jaccard index to correct for under-sampling and was used for clustering. Frequency-weighted overlap with synovial clonotypes was calculated over 200 sample sizes with 200 draws without replacement at each size, and the overlap was reported at the size of the smaller sample. TCRdb retrieved this table from immuneACCESS and kept in-frame rearrangements only. Not all clones are present; in checked studies, unresolved V genes account for under half, and no reason is known for the remainder. V, J and clone size are those of that table, while D and trimming were read from the DNA. The sample includes around 32,000 clones, with nearly 97% observed a single time. The top ten clonotypes cover 0.15% to 0.2% of the sample.

Donors of the sequenced samples were patients with active juvenile idiopathic arthritis. Cells were sorted right after thawing, and dead cells were excluded with Live/Dead Fixable Near-IR Stain. V lost 6 bases and J lost 7 bases, and the count of bases not matched to a germline gene is 6. CDR1 SNHLY and CDR2 FYNNEI are derived from the germline V gene. The CDR3 spans 15 residues, from the cysteine through the phenylalanine. The DNA shown is the 45-base CDR3, in frame from base 1. This sequence originates from a human donor with juvenile idiopathic arthritis. Material: CD4+ T cells from blood. The sequence joins TRBV2 to TRBJ2-3, with 14 middle bases fitting TRBD2. The sequence in DNA is TGTGCCAGCAGCACGACTAGCGGGGGGGCTCATACGCAGTATTTT. Translated, it gives CASSTTSGGAHTQYF. With all but the CDR3 taken from the reference TRBV2 and TRBJ2-3 genes, the full variable domain is: EPEVTQTPSHQVTQMGQEVILRCVPISNHLYFYWYRQILGQKVEFLVSFYNNEISEKSEIFDDQFSVERPDGSNFTLKIRSTKLEDSAMYFCASSTTSGGAHTQYFGPGTRLTVL.